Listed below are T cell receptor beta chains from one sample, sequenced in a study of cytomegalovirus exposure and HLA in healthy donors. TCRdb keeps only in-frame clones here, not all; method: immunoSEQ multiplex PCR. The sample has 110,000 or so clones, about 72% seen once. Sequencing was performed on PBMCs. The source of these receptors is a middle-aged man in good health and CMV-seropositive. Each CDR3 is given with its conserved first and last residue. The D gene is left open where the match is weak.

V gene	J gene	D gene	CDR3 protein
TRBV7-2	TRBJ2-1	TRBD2	CASSLELAGYNEQFF
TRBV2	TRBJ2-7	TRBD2	CASSGEGSYEQYF
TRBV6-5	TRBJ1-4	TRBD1	CASSLQGAGEKLFF
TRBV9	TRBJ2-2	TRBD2	CASSTRGSGGPVGELFF
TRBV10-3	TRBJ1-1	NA	CAISESGAGGNTEAFF
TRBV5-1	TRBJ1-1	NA	CASTVGRGIPEAFF
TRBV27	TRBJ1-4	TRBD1	CASSLDRVNEKLFF
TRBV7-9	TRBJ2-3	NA	CASSLSQAGADTQYF
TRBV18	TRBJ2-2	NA	CASSPIGTAGTGELFF
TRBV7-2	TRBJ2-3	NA	CASSAQGQTDTQYF
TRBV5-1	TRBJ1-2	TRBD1	CASSLVVGRGSGYTF
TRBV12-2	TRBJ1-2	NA	CASRLGEGAANYGYTF
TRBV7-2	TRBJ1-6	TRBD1	CASSSTRDRGLRRSPLHF
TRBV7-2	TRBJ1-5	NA	CASSLGGGGGQPQHF
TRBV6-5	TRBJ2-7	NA	CASSYSADYEQYF
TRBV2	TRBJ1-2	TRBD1	CASSAQGDYGYTF
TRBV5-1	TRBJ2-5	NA	CASSPRAGGETQYF
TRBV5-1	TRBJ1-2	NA	CASSFQLGAVNGYTF
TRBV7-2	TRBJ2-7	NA	CASSLAGGREGYEQYF
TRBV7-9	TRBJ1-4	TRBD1	CASSPGQGATNEKLFF
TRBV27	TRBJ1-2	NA	CATLLSGGRDYGYTF
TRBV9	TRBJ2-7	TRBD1	CASSAVTGDEQYF
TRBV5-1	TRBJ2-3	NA	CASSPGHPRSTDTQYF
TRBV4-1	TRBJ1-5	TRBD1	CASSQGQGARQPQHF
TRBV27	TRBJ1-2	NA	CASSSTGRYTF
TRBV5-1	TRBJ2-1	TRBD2	CASSLFTSGDEQFF
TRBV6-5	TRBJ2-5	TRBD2	CASLSLAVGETQYF
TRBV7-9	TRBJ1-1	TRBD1	CASSQTGVGAFF
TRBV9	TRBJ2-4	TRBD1	CASSPYPSPHRGRQAKNIQYF
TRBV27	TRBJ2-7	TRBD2	CASSRGGYAYEQYF
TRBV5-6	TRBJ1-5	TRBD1	CASSLQGDGNQPQHF
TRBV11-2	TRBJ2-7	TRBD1	CASSFGTGSSYEQYF
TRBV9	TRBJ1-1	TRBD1	CASTGQGSAEAFF
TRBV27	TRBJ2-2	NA	CASSFYRETGELFF
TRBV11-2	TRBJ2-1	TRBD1	CASSLAGRGLYNEQFF
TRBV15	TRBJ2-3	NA	CATRGQWSTDTQYF
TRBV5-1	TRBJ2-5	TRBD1	CASSPEGQGETQYF
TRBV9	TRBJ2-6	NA	CASSATGSGANVLTF
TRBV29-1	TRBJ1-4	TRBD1	CSALDRREKLFF
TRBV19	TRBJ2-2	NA	CASSILGGSNTGELFF
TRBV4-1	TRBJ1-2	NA	CASSQDPGLYHYGYTF
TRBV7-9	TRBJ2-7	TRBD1	CASEETGKYEQYF
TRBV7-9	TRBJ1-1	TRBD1	CASSYTGGRAFF
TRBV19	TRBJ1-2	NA	CASSGRGSPYGYTF
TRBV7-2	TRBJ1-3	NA	CASSWGATSGNTIYF
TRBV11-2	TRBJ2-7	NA	CASSQGGAGRTYEQYF
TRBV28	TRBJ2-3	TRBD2	CASSRTSDSTDTQYF